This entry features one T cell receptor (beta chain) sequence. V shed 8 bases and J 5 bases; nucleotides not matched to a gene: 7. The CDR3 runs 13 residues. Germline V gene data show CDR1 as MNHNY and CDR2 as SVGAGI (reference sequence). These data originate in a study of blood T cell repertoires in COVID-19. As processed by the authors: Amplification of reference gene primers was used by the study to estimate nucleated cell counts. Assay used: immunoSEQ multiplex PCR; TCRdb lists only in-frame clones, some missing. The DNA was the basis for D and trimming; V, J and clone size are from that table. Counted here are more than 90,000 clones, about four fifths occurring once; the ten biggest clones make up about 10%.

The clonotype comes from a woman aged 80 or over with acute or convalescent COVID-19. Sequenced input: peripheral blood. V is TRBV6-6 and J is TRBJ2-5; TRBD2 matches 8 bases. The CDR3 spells CASRAGGWETQYF. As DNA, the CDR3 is TGTGCCAGCCGGGCGGGGGGCTGGGAGACCCAGTACTTC.